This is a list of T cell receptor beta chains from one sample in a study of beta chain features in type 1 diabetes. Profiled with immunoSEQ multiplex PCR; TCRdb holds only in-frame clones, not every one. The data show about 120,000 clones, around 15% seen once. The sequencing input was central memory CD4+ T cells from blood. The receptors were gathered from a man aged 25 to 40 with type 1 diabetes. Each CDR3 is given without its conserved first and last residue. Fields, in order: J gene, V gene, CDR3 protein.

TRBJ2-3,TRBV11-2,ASSFLPSGVGDTQY
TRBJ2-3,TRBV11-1,ASSFGDTQY
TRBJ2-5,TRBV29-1,SVEGFQGETQY
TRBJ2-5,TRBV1,TSSQEWTSGVQETQY
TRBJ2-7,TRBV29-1,STRTGYEQY
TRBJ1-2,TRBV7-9,ASSRQGSDYGYT
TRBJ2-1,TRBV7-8,ASSGGGGAYNEQF
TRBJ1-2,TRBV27,ASSSAGAGSGYT
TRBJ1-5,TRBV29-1,SVAGVNQPQH
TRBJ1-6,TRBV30,AWSVPPGYNSPLH
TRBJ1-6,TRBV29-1,SVGDSHNSPLH
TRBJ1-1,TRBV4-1,ASSQPTGRVGNTEAF
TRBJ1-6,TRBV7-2,ASSSGTGGNSPLH
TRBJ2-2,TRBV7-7,ASSPDSNTGELF
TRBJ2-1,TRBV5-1,ASSLGQAYNEQF
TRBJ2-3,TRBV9,ASSEDPFTDTQY
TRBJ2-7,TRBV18,ASSAGNSEQY
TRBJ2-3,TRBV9,ASSNREGRTDTQY
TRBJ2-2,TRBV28,ASSLGHLNTGELF
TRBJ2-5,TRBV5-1,ASSLWGEETQY
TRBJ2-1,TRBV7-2,ASSFLAGTYNEQF
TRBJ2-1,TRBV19,ASSMVAYSYNEQF
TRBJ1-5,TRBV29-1,SGPGTGRDQPQH
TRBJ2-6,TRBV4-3,ASSQGRSGVTGANVLT
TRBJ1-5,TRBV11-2,ASSLGTVNQPQH
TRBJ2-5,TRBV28,ASTLEDQETQY
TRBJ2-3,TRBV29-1,SVAGEWQTSSTDTQY
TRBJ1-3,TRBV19,ATTVGSGNTIY
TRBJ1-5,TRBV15,ATSSAQGQQPQH
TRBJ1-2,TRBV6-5,ASSFRNPTGDYGYT
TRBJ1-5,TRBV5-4,ASSLAGSNQPQH
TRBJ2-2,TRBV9,ASSVGGSDTGELF
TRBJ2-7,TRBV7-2,ASSLEHHRDAYEQY
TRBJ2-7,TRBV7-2,ASSPRGYQSYEQY
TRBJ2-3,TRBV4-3,ASSRGASGGYEDTQY
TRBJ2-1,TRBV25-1,ASSGHTAGGNYNEQF
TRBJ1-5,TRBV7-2,ASSLTLDNNQPQH
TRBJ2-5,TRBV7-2,ASSELAQETQY
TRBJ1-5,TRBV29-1,SVGPGAGQPQH
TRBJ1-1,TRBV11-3,ASSLDVRQNTEAF
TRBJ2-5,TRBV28,ASSFGSGTIQETQY
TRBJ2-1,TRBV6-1,ASSERLGLGRNEQF
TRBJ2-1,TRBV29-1,SVALAGHNEQF
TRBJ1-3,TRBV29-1,SVALDSSGNTIY